A selection of T cell receptor beta chains follows, all from one sample in a study of cytomegalovirus exposure and HLA in healthy donors. Data came from immunoSEQ multiplex PCR; TCRdb stores just in-frame clones and leaves some out. The table lists fewer than 200,000 clones, about four fifths of them singletons. Sample: PBMCs. The source of these receptors is a man in his forties in good health and CMV-seropositive. The CDR3 runs from the conserved cysteine through the conserved F or W. Fields, in order: V gene, D gene, J gene, clone size, CDR3 DNA, CDR3 protein. A D gene is named only where the DNA matches it firmly. Clone sizes are given selectively: once, few, many, or a class where the clone is expanded.

>TRBV25-1|TRBD2|TRBJ2-3|.
TGTGCCAGCTACGCGGGGGGGGCGCAGTATTTT
CASYAGGAQYF
>TRBV29-1|.|TRBJ1-1|once
TGCAGCGTTGACCTACAGAGTCTGAACACTGAAGCTTTCTTT
CSVDLQSLNTEAFF
>TRBV28|TRBD2|TRBJ2-5|.
TGTGCCAGCAGTTCCACCCGACTAGCGGGGGGGCCGGTGGCGGGGACCCAGTACTTC
CASSSTRLAGGPVAGTQYF
>TRBV19|.|TRBJ2-3|few
TGTGCCAGTAGTAACCGGGGAGAAACAGATACGCAGTATTTT
CASSNRGETDTQYF
>TRBV28|.|TRBJ2-1|.
TGTGCCAGCAGTTTGCGACAGGAGGTGTACAATGAGCAGTTCTTC
CASSLRQEVYNEQFF
>TRBV30|TRBD1|TRBJ1-4|few
TGTGCCTGGAGCCGACAGGGTAACGAAAAACTGTTTTTT
CAWSRQGNEKLFF
>TRBV5-4|.|TRBJ2-7|.
TGTGCCAGCAGCTTGATCGGGAGCTCCTACGAGCAGTACTTC
CASSLIGSSYEQYF
>TRBV28|TRBD2|TRBJ2-7|.
TGTGCCAGCAGCAGGCTAGCGGGAATCTACGAGCAGTACTTC
CASSRLAGIYEQYF
>TRBV6-1|.|TRBJ2-5|few
TGTGCCAGCAGTTATGTGGGGGGGCGGGAGACCCAGTACTTC
CASSYVGGRETQYF
>TRBV10-3|TRBD1|TRBJ1-5|few
TGTGCCACCGACAGGGGGCAGGGCAATCAGCCCCAGCATTTT
CATDRGQGNQPQHF
>TRBV4-2|TRBD2|TRBJ2-1|.
TGTGCCAGCAGCCAAGAGGTGGGGGGGACTTACAATGAGCAGTTCTTC
CASSQEVGGTYNEQFF
>TRBV28|.|TRBJ2-7|few
TGTGCCAGCAGGAGCTCCTACGAGCAGTACTTC
CASRSSYEQYF
>TRBV12-5|.|TRBJ1-5|.
TGTGCTAGTGGTCCCCCGCGCGGGCCCCAGCATTTT
CASGPPRGPQHF
>TRBV19|.|TRBJ2-7|.
TGTGCCAGTAGTTACCTTCTCGACAGGATGGGGGAGCAGTACTTC
CASSYLLDRMGEQYF
>TRBV6-5|TRBD1|TRBJ2-7|.
TGTGCCAGCAGTTCAGGGGGCCCCTACGAGCTGTACTTC
CASSSGGPYELYF
>TRBV6-5|.|TRBJ2-4|.
TGTGCCAGCAGTCACCGGACAGACAGCAAAAACATTCAGTACTTC
CASSHRTDSKNIQYF
>TRBV2|TRBD2|TRBJ2-5|.
TGTGCCAGCAGTGGCCGGGCCCCGGGGGGGACCCAGTACTTC
CASSGRAPGGTQYF
>TRBV11-2|.|TRBJ2-3|.
TGTGCCAGCAGCTTAGGCGGGTCTAGCACAGATACGCAGTATTTT
CASSLGGSSTDTQYF
>TRBV6-5|TRBD2|TRBJ2-1|.
TGTGCCAGCAGTTACCAGACTAGCGGGGGGGGAAATGAGCAGTTCTTC
CASSYQTSGGGNEQFF
>TRBV6-5|.|TRBJ1-5|.
TGTGCCAGCAGAGGACAGATGTATAGCAATCAGCCCCAGCATTTT
CASRGQMYSNQPQHF
>TRBV18|TRBD2|TRBJ2-1|.
TGTGCCAGCTCACCGAGGGCTAGCGGGGGCGCGGGTGAGCAGTTCTTC
CASSPRASGGAGEQFF
>TRBV6-1|.|TRBJ1-5|.
TGTGCCAGCACCCGTTCAGGGAAAGGTCAGCCCCAGCATTTT
CASTRSGKGQPQHF
>TRBV5-4|TRBD2|TRBJ2-7|.
TGTGCCAGCAGCCACCGGGGGGGAAACTACGAGCAGTACTTC
CASSHRGGNYEQYF
>TRBV7-9|TRBD2|TRBJ2-5|.
TGTTCCAGCAGCGCTGGGACTAGCGGACAAGAGGCCCAGTACTTC
CSSSAGTSGQEAQYF
>TRBV5-4|TRBD2|TRBJ2-3|once
TGTGCCAGCAGCTCCGGACTAGCGGGGGGGAGCACAGATACGCAGTATTTT
CASSSGLAGGSTDTQYF
>TRBV7-8|.|TRBJ2-2|.
TGTGCCAGCAGCTTAGCCAGGAACACCGGGGAGCTGTTTTTT
CASSLARNTGELFF
>TRBV7-2|.|TRBJ2-7|.
TGTGCCAGCAGCCTAAGTCGGGACAACTACGAGCAGTACTTC
CASSLSRDNYEQYF
>TRBV7-9|TRBD2|TRBJ2-3|.
TGTGCCAGCAGCTCTTACCCCTCGACTAGCGGGAATGCAGATACGCAGTATTTT
CASSSYPSTSGNADTQYF
>TRBV15|.|TRBJ2-1|.
TGTGCCACCAGCAGAGGAGTGGACTATAATGAGCAGTTCTTC
CATSRGVDYNEQFF
>TRBV19|TRBD1|TRBJ2-5|.
TGTGCCAGTAACCCCCGGACAGGTCGCCAAGAGACCCAGTACTTC
CASNPRTGRQETQYF
>TRBV7-9|TRBD1|TRBJ2-1|.
TGTGCCAGCAGCTTAGCGGGTCAGGGGGCGCACAATGAGCAGTTCTTC
CASSLAGQGAHNEQFF
>TRBV28|TRBD2|TRBJ2-2|.
TGTGCCAGCAGCCTACCGGGACTAGCGGAGCACACCGGGGAGCTGTTTTTT
CASSLPGLAEHTGELFF
>TRBV4-3|.|TRBJ1-4|.
TGCGCCAGCAGCCAGTTGCTAGGCACTAATGAAAAACTGTTTTTT
CASSQLLGTNEKLFF
>TRBV7-3|TRBD2|TRBJ2-3|few
TGTGCCAGCAGCATATCCGGGGGGGACACAGATACGCAGTATTTT
CASSISGGDTDTQYF
>TRBV7-9|TRBD2|TRBJ2-3|once
TGTGCCAGCAACTTCCGCGGGAGAGACACAGATACGCAGTATTTT
CASNFRGRDTDTQYF
>TRBV7-8|.|TRBJ2-1|.
TGTGCCAGCAGCTTAGCGCTTTCAGGCTCCAATGAGCAGTTCTTC
CASSLALSGSNEQFF
>TRBV28|.|TRBJ2-7|.
TGTGCCAGCAGTCCGCCCAGGACAGTCTACGAGCAGTACTTC
CASSPPRTVYEQYF
>TRBV5-6|TRBD2|TRBJ2-1|.
TGTGCCAGCAGCTTGGGACTAGCGGCCAATGAGCAGTTCTTC
CASSLGLAANEQFF
>TRBV2|.|TRBJ2-2|.
TGTGCCAGCAGCCCAGTAACGAACACCGGGGAGCTGTTTTTT
CASSPVTNTGELFF
>TRBV7-9|TRBD2|TRBJ2-3|.
TGTGCCAGCAGCCCCGGGACTAGCGGGGGGAGCACAGATACGCAGTATTTT
CASSPGTSGGSTDTQYF
>TRBV25-1|TRBD2|TRBJ2-5|.
TGTGCCAGCAGTGAATGGGGGGCGGCTAGCGGGAAAGAGACCCAGTACTTC
CASSEWGAASGKETQYF
>TRBV11-2|TRBD1|TRBJ2-5|.
TGTGCCAGCAGCGAAGGGACAGGGTGGCGAGAGACCCAGTACTTC
CASSEGTGWRETQYF
>TRBV5-4|TRBD2|TRBJ2-1|.
TGTGCCAGCAGCTTGGCCGGGGAGGGAAAGCAGTTCTTC
CASSLAGEGKQFF
>TRBV18|TRBD1|TRBJ2-7|.
TGTGCCAGCTCACCCACCTTAGGGACAGATTCCTACGAGCAGTACTTC
CASSPTLGTDSYEQYF
>TRBV5-1|.|TRBJ1-1|few
TGCGCCAGCAGCTTGAGGTCGAGTCCGGGGGAAACTGAAGCTTTCTTT
CASSLRSSPGETEAFF
>TRBV5-1|TRBD1|TRBJ2-7|.
TGCGCCAGCACCCCCGTCCGGGACAGGGGGGTCTTGATCTACGAGCAGTACTTC
CASTPVRDRGVLIYEQYF
>TRBV4-2|.|TRBJ2-5|.
TGTGCCAGCAGCCAAGTAATTAGCGGAGAGACCCAGTACTTC
CASSQVISGETQYF
>TRBV7-2|TRBD1|TRBJ1-2|.
TGTGCCAGCAGCGAAAACCGGGACAGGGTTAACTATGGCTACACCTTC
CASSENRDRVNYGYTF
>TRBV7-6|.|TRBJ1-2|.
TGTGCCAGCAGTCGGGGAGAGAACTATGGCTACACCTTC
CASSRGENYGYTF
>TRBV6-5|.|TRBJ1-2|.
TGTGCCAGCAGTTACAGGGGCTTGGGCTATGGCTACACCTTC
CASSYRGLGYGYTF